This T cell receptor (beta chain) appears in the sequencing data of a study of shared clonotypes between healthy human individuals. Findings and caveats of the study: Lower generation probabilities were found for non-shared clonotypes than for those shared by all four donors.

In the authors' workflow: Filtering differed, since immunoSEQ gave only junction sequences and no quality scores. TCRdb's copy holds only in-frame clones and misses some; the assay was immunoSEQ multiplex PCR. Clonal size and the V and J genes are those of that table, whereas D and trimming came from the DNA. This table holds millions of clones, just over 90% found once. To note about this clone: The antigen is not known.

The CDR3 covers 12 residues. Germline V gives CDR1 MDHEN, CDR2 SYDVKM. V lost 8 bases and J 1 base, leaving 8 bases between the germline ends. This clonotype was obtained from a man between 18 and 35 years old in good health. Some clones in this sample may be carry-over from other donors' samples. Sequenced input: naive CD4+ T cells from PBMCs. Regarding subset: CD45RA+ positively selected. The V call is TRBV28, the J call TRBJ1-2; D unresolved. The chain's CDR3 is CASVGINYGYTF. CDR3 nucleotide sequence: TGTGCCAGCGTCGGGATTAACTATGGCTACACCTTC.